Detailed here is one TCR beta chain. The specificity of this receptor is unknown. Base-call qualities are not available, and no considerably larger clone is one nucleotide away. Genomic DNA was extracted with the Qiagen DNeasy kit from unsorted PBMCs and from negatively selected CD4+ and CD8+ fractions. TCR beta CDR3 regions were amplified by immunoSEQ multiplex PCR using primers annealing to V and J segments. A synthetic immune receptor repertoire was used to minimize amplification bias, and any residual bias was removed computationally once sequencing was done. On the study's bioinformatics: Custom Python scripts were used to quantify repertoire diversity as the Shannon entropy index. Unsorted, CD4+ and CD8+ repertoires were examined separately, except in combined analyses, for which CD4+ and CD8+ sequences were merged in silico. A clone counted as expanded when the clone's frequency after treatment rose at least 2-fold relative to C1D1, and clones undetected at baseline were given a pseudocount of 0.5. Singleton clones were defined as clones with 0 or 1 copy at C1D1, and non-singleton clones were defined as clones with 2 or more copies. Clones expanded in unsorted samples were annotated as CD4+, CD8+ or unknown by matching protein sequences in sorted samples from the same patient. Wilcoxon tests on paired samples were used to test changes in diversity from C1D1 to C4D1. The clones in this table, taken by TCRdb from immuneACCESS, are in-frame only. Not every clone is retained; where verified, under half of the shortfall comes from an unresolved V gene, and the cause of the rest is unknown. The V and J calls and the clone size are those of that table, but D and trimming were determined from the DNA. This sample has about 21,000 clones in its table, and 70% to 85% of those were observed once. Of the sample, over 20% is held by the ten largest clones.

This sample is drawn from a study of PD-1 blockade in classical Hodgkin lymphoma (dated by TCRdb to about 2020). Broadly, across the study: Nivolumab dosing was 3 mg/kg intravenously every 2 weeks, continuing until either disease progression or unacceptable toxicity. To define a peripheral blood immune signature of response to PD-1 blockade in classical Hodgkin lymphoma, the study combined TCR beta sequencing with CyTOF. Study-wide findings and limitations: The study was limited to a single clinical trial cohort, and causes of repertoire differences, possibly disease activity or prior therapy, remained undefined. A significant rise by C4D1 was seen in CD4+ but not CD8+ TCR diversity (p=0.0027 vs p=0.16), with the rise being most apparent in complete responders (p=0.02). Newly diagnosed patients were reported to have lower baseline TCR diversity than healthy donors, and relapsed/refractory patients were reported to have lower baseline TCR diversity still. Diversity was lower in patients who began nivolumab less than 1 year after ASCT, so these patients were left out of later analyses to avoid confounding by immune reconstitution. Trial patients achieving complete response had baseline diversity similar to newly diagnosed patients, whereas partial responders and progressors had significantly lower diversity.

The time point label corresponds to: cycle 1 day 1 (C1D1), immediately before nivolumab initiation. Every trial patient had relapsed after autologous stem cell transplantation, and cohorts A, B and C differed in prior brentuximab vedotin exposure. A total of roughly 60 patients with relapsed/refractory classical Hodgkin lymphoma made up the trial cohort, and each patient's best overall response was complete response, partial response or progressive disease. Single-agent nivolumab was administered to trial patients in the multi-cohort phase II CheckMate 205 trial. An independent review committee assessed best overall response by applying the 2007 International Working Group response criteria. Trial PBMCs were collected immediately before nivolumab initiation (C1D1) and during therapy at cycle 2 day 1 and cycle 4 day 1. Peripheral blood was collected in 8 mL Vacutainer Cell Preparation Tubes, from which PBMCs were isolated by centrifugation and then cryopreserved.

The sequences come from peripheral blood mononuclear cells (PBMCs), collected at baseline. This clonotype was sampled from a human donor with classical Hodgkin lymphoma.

The DNA sequence is as follows: TGTGCCAGCAGCGTGGGGGGGCCAGGTCAGCCCCAGCATTTT. It is translated as CASSVGGPGQPQHF. The V gene is TRBV7-2 and the J gene is TRBJ1-5; a tentative D call is TRBD1 (6 bases match). The germline ends are 14 bases apart after V is trimmed by 5 bases and J by 6 bases. From the germline V gene, CDR1 is SGHTA and CDR2 is FQGNSA. There are 14 amino acids in the CDR3, from cysteine to phenylalanine inclusive. Only CDR3 DNA is held: 42 bases, read in frame from base 1.